This is a list of T cell receptor beta chains from one sample in a study of cytomegalovirus exposure and HLA in healthy donors. Profiled with immunoSEQ multiplex PCR; TCRdb holds only in-frame clones, not every one. The profile shows 55,000 to 75,000 clones, less than 96% of them singletons. Specimen: PBMCs. The receptors shown here come from a woman younger than 30 in good health and CMV-seronegative. CDR3s include the opening cysteine and the closing phenylalanine or tryptophan. The D gene is left open where the match is weak. Size is stated for part of the rows, as once, few or many counts, or as a class when the clone is expanded.

d_gene: TRBD2; abundance: NA; j_gene: TRBJ2-3; v_gene: TRBV7-2; CDR3aa: CASLGGVDPTQYF; CDR3nt: TGTGCCAGCTTGGGGGGGGTGGACCCTACGCAGTATTTT
d_gene: TRBD2; abundance: NA; j_gene: TRBJ2-2; v_gene: TRBV5-1; CDR3aa: CASSRGVLNTGELFF; CDR3nt: TGCGCCAGCAGCCGGGGGGTACTAAACACCGGGGAGCTGTTTTTT
d_gene: NA; abundance: once; j_gene: TRBJ2-1; v_gene: TRBV28; CDR3aa: CASSLAAYNEQFF; CDR3nt: TGTGCCAGCAGTTTAGCAGCGTACAATGAGCAGTTCTTC
d_gene: NA; abundance: NA; j_gene: TRBJ2-1; v_gene: TRBV5-5; CDR3aa: CASSSRERAYNEQFF; CDR3nt: TGTGCCAGCAGCTCCCGGGAGCGCGCCTACAATGAGCAGTTCTTC
d_gene: NA; abundance: once; j_gene: TRBJ1-1; v_gene: TRBV10-3; CDR3aa: CAIGWGVNTEAFF; CDR3nt: TGTGCCATCGGGTGGGGGGTGAACACTGAAGCTTTCTTT
d_gene: NA; abundance: few; j_gene: TRBJ2-3; v_gene: TRBV11-3; CDR3aa: CASSSPRTADTQYF; CDR3nt: TGTGCCAGCAGCTCACCCCGGACAGCAGATACGCAGTATTTT
d_gene: NA; abundance: NA; j_gene: TRBJ1-1; v_gene: TRBV29-1; CDR3aa: CSGQDTEAFF; CDR3nt: TGCAGCGGACAGGACACTGAAGCTTTCTTT
d_gene: TRBD2; abundance: NA; j_gene: TRBJ2-1; v_gene: TRBV5-6; CDR3aa: CASSLVGTSDNEQFF; CDR3nt: TGTGCCAGCAGCTTGGTTGGGACTAGTGACAATGAGCAGTTCTTC
d_gene: TRBD2; abundance: NA; j_gene: TRBJ2-2; v_gene: TRBV6-5; CDR3aa: CASRLAANTGELFF; CDR3nt: TGTGCCAGCAGACTAGCGGCTAACACCGGGGAGCTGTTTTTT
d_gene: TRBD2; abundance: NA; j_gene: TRBJ2-1; v_gene: TRBV2; CDR3aa: CASTPGLAGGPHNEQFF; CDR3nt: TGTGCCAGCACCCCCGGACTAGCGGGGGGGCCCCACAATGAGCAGTTCTTC
d_gene: TRBD1; abundance: NA; j_gene: TRBJ2-5; v_gene: TRBV7-2; CDR3aa: CASSLFRGRLETQYF; CDR3nt: TGTGCCAGCAGCTTGTTCAGGGGGCGATTGGAGACCCAGTACTTC
d_gene: TRBD1; abundance: NA; j_gene: TRBJ2-2; v_gene: TRBV11-3; CDR3aa: CASQTGGGTGELFF; CDR3nt: TGTGCCAGCCAGACAGGGGGTGGCACCGGGGAGCTGTTTTTT
d_gene: TRBD1; abundance: NA; j_gene: TRBJ1-5; v_gene: TRBV19; CDR3aa: CASKGRIRGPGKGGGGQPQHF; CDR3nt: TGTGCCAGTAAGGGGCGGATCAGGGGGCCAGGGAAAGGGGGGGGCGGTCAGCCCCAGCATTTT
d_gene: NA; abundance: NA; j_gene: TRBJ1-2; v_gene: TRBV25-1; CDR3aa: CASSAYYGYTF; CDR3nt: TGTGCCAGCAGTGCCTACTATGGCTACACCTTC
d_gene: TRBD1; abundance: NA; j_gene: TRBJ1-1; v_gene: TRBV7-9; CDR3aa: CASSPRDRWNTEAFF; CDR3nt: TGTGCCAGCAGCCCCCGGGACAGGTGGAACACTGAAGCTTTCTTT
d_gene: NA; abundance: NA; j_gene: TRBJ2-5; v_gene: TRBV4-2; CDR3aa: CASSQGGDTETQYF; CDR3nt: TGTGCCAGCAGCCAAGGGGGGGATACGGAGACCCAGTACTTC
d_gene: TRBD2; abundance: NA; j_gene: TRBJ2-3; v_gene: TRBV5-1; CDR3aa: CASRGLATSTDTQYF; CDR3nt: TGCGCCAGCAGGGGACTAGCGACTAGCACAGATACGCAGTATTTT
d_gene: NA; abundance: once; j_gene: TRBJ2-5; v_gene: TRBV27; CDR3aa: CASSPHRGGETQYF; CDR3nt: TGTGCCAGCAGCCCCCACAGGGGGGGAGAGACCCAGTACTTC
d_gene: NA; abundance: NA; j_gene: TRBJ2-1; v_gene: TRBV5-8; CDR3aa: CASSAREGGPYNEQFF; CDR3nt: TGTGCCAGCAGCGCGAGGGAGGGGGGGCCCTACAATGAGCAGTTCTTC
d_gene: NA; abundance: NA; j_gene: TRBJ2-1; v_gene: TRBV11-3; CDR3aa: CASSLVVRGEQFF; CDR3nt: TGTGCCAGCAGCTTAGTCGTCAGGGGTGAGCAGTTCTTC
d_gene: TRBD1; abundance: NA; j_gene: TRBJ1-5; v_gene: TRBV9; CDR3aa: CASSRTGQAGNQPQHF; CDR3nt: TGTGCCAGCAGCCGGACTGGACAGGCCGGCAATCAGCCCCAGCATTTT
d_gene: TRBD1; abundance: once; j_gene: TRBJ2-5; v_gene: TRBV28; CDR3aa: CASRPTGLGETQYF; CDR3nt: TGTGCCAGCAGGCCGACAGGGCTTGGGGAGACCCAGTACTTC
d_gene: NA; abundance: NA; j_gene: TRBJ2-2; v_gene: TRBV6-1; CDR3aa: CASTPEIGGELFF; CDR3nt: TGTGCCAGCACCCCCGAAATCGGCGGGGAGCTGTTTTTT
d_gene: NA; abundance: NA; j_gene: TRBJ2-5; v_gene: TRBV21-1; CDR3aa: CASSGGRQGGQETQYF; CDR3nt: TGTGCCAGCAGCGGGGGCCGACAGGGAGGACAAGAGACCCAGTACTTC
d_gene: TRBD1; abundance: NA; j_gene: TRBJ2-3; v_gene: TRBV29-1; CDR3aa: CSGRGTADTQYF; CDR3nt: TGCAGCGGCCGTGGGACAGCAGATACGCAGTATTTT
d_gene: NA; abundance: NA; j_gene: TRBJ2-7; v_gene: TRBV28; CDR3aa: CASSLPGDVYEQYF; CDR3nt: TGTGCCAGCAGTTTACCGGGAGATGTGTACGAGCAGTACTTC
d_gene: NA; abundance: NA; j_gene: TRBJ1-2; v_gene: TRBV6-1; CDR3aa: CASSEEGHPNLYGYTF; CDR3nt: TGTGCCAGCAGTGAAGAGGGACATCCAAACCTCTATGGCTACACCTTC
d_gene: NA; abundance: NA; j_gene: TRBJ2-2; v_gene: TRBV4-3; CDR3aa: CASSQVAGRPGELFF; CDR3nt: TGCGCCAGCAGCCAAGTCGCGGGCCGCCCCGGGGAGCTGTTTTTT
d_gene: NA; abundance: NA; j_gene: TRBJ2-5; v_gene: TRBV7-9; CDR3aa: CAVVGGGETQYF; CDR3nt: TGTGCCGTCGTAGGGGGGGGTGAGACCCAGTACTTC
d_gene: NA; abundance: NA; j_gene: TRBJ2-5; v_gene: TRBV6-6; CDR3aa: CASSTGMVGTQYF; CDR3nt: TGTGCCAGCAGCACAGGGATGGTGGGGACCCAGTACTTC
d_gene: TRBD1; abundance: NA; j_gene: TRBJ2-1; v_gene: TRBV7-3; CDR3aa: CASSLGTGVGYNEQFF; CDR3nt: TGTGCCAGCAGCTTAGGGACAGGGGTGGGGTACAATGAGCAGTTCTTC
d_gene: NA; abundance: NA; j_gene: TRBJ1-2; v_gene: TRBV25-1; CDR3aa: CASSESRGTGREGGYTF; CDR3nt: TGTGCCAGCAGTGAATCGCGGGGTACAGGGAGGGAGGGTGGCTACACCTTC
d_gene: NA; abundance: NA; j_gene: TRBJ1-2; v_gene: TRBV7-3; CDR3aa: CASSSTTGTGYTF; CDR3nt: TGTGCCAGCAGCTCAACCACAGGGACTGGCTACACCTTC
d_gene: NA; abundance: NA; j_gene: TRBJ1-3; v_gene: TRBV4-3; CDR3aa: CASSQEGPLRGNTIYF; CDR3nt: TGCGCCAGCAGCCAGGAGGGACCGCTCCGTGGAAACACCATATATTTT